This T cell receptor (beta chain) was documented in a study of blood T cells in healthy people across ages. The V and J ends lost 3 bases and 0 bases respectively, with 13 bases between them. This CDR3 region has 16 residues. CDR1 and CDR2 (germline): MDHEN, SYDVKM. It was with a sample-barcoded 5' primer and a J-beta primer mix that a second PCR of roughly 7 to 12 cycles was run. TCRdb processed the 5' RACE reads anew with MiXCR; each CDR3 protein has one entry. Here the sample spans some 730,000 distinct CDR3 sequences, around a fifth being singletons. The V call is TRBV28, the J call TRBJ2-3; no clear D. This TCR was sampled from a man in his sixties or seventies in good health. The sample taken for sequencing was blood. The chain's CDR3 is CASSFPQIESTDTQYF. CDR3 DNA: TGTGCCAGCAGTTTTCCCCAGATAGAAAGCACAGATACGCAGTATTTT.